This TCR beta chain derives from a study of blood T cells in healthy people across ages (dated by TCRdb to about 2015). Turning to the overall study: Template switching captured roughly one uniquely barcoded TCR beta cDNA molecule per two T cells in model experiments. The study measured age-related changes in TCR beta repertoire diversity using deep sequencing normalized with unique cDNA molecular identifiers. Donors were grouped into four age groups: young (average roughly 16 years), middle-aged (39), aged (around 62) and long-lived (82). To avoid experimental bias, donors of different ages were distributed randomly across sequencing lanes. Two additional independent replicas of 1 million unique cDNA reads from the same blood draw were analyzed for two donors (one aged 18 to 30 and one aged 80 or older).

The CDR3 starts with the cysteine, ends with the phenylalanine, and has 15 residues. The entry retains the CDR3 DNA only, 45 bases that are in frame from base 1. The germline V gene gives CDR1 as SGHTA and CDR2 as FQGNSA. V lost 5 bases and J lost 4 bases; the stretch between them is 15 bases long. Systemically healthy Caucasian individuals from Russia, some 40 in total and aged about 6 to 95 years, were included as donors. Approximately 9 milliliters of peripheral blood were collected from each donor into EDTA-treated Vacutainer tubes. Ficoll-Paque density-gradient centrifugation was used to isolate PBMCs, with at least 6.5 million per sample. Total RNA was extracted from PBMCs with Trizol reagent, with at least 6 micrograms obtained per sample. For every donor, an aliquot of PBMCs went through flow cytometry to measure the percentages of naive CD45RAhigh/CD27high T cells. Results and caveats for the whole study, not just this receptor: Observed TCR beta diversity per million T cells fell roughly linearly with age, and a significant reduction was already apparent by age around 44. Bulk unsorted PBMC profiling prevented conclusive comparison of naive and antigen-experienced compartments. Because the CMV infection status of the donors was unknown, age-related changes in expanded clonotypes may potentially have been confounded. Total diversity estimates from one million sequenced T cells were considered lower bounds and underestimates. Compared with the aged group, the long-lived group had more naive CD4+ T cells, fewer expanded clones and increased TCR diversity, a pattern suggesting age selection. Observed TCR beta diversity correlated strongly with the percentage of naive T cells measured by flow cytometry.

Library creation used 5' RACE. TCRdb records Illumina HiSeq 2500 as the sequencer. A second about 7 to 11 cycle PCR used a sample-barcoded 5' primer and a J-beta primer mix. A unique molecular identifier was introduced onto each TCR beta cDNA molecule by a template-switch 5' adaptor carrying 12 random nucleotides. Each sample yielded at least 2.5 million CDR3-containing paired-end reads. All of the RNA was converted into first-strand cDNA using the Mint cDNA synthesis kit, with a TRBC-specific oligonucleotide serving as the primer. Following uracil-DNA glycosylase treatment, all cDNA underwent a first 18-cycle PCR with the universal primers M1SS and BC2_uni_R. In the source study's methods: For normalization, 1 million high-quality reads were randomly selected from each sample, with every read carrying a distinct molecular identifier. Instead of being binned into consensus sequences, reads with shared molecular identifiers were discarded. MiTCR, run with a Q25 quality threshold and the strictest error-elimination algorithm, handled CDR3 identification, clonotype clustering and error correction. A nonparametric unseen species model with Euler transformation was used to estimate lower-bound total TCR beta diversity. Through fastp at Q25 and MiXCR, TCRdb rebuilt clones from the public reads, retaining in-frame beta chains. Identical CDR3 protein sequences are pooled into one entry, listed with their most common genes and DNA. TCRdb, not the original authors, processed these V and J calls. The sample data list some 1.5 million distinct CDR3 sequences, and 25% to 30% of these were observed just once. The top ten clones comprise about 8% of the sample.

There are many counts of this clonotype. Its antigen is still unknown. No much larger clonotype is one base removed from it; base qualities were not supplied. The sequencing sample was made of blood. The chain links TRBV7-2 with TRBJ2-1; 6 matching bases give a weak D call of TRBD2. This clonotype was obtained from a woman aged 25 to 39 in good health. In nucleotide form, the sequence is TGTGCCAGCAGCCCTGATAGCGGCCTTTACAATGAGCAGTTCTTC. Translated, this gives CASSPDSGLYNEQFF.